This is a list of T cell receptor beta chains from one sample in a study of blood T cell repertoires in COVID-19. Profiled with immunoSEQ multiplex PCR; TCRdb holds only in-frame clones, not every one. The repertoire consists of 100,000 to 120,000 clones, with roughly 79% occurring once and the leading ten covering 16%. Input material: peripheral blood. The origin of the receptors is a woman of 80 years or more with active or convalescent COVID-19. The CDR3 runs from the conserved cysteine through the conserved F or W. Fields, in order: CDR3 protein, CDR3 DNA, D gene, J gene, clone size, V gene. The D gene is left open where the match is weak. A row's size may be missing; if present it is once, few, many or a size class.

cdr3_aa: CASSRQGAEGYTF
cdr3_nt: TGTGCCAGCAGTAGACAGGGGGCCGAGGGCTACACCTTC
d_call: TRBD1
j_call: TRBJ1-2
clone_size: NA
v_call: TRBV6-2/TRBV6-3

cdr3_aa: CASSAISNQPQHF
cdr3_nt: TGTGCCAGCAGTGCCATTAGCAATCAGCCCCAGCATTTT
d_call: NA
j_call: TRBJ1-5
clone_size: NA
v_call: TRBV2

cdr3_aa: CASSHRSGNTEAFF
cdr3_nt: TGTGCCAGCAGCCACAGGTCGGGGAACACTGAAGCTTTCTTT
d_call: NA
j_call: TRBJ1-1
clone_size: NA
v_call: TRBV5-6

cdr3_aa: CASSLGGTLRYYGYTF
cdr3_nt: TGTGCCAGCAGCTTAGGCGGGACGCTGAGATACTATGGCTACACCTTC
d_call: NA
j_call: TRBJ1-2
clone_size: NA
v_call: TRBV11-2

cdr3_aa: CASSYKGLGTEAFF
cdr3_nt: TGTGCCAGCAGTTACAAGGGGCTAGGAACTGAAGCTTTCTTT
d_call: NA
j_call: TRBJ1-1
clone_size: NA
v_call: TRBV6-2/TRBV6-3

cdr3_aa: CSVDRGAGGTEAFF
cdr3_nt: TGCAGCGTTGACCGAGGGGCGGGAGGCACTGAAGCTTTCTTT
d_call: NA
j_call: TRBJ1-1
clone_size: NA
v_call: TRBV29-1

cdr3_aa: CASSLTPEGYEQYF
cdr3_nt: TGTGCCAGCAGCCTTACCCCGGAGGGCTACGAGCAGTACTTC
d_call: NA
j_call: TRBJ2-7
clone_size: NA
v_call: TRBV28

cdr3_aa: CASSPSVEAGFEKLFF
cdr3_nt: TGCGCCAGCAGCCCAAGTGTCGAGGCCGGGTTTGAAAAACTGTTTTTT
d_call: NA
j_call: TRBJ1-4
clone_size: NA
v_call: TRBV4-3

cdr3_aa: CASGLVYGSGDSADTQYF
cdr3_nt: TGTGCTAGTGGTTTGGTATATGGATCGGGAGATTCCGCAGATACGCAGTATTTT
d_call: NA
j_call: TRBJ2-3
clone_size: NA
v_call: TRBV12-5

cdr3_aa: CASSLHSYQQYF
cdr3_nt: TGTGCCAGCAGCTTGCACTCCTACCAGCAGTACTTC
d_call: NA
j_call: TRBJ2-7
clone_size: NA
v_call: TRBV5-6

cdr3_aa: CASRDTGRGYTF
cdr3_nt: TGTGCCAGCAGGGATACAGGGCGTGGCTACACCTTC
d_call: NA
j_call: TRBJ1-2
clone_size: NA
v_call: TRBV7-2

cdr3_aa: CAITARDIREAFF
cdr3_nt: TGTGCCATCACCGCCCGGGACATCCGAGAAGCTTTCTTT
d_call: NA
j_call: TRBJ1-1
clone_size: NA
v_call: TRBV10-3

cdr3_aa: CASSETRFGETQYF
cdr3_nt: TGTGCCAGCAGTGAAACGCGGTTTGGGGAGACCCAGTACTTC
d_call: NA
j_call: TRBJ2-5
clone_size: once
v_call: TRBV2

cdr3_aa: CASSRTVSNEKLFF
cdr3_nt: TGTGCCAGCAGCAGGACAGTATCTAATGAAAAACTGTTTTTT
d_call: NA
j_call: TRBJ1-4
clone_size: few
v_call: TRBV5-6

cdr3_aa: CASSLRGRYNSPLHF
cdr3_nt: TGTGCCAGCAGCTTAAGGGGCAGGTATAATTCACCCCTCCACTTT
d_call: NA
j_call: TRBJ1-6
clone_size: once
v_call: TRBV7-2

cdr3_aa: CATSRDLGREEGETQYF
cdr3_nt: TGTGCCACCAGCAGAGATCTTGGGCGGGAGGAAGGGGAGACCCAGTACTTC
d_call: TRBD2
j_call: TRBJ2-5
clone_size: NA
v_call: TRBV15

cdr3_aa: CASSPRRVLSYEQYF
cdr3_nt: TGTGCCAGCTCACCACGGCGGGTGCTTTCCTACGAGCAGTACTTC
d_call: NA
j_call: TRBJ2-7
clone_size: NA
v_call: TRBV18

cdr3_aa: CASSLAGVGRSPLHF
cdr3_nt: TGCGCCAGCAGCTTGGCCGGGGTGGGCAGGTCACCCCTCCACTTT
d_call: NA
j_call: TRBJ1-6
clone_size: NA
v_call: TRBV5-1